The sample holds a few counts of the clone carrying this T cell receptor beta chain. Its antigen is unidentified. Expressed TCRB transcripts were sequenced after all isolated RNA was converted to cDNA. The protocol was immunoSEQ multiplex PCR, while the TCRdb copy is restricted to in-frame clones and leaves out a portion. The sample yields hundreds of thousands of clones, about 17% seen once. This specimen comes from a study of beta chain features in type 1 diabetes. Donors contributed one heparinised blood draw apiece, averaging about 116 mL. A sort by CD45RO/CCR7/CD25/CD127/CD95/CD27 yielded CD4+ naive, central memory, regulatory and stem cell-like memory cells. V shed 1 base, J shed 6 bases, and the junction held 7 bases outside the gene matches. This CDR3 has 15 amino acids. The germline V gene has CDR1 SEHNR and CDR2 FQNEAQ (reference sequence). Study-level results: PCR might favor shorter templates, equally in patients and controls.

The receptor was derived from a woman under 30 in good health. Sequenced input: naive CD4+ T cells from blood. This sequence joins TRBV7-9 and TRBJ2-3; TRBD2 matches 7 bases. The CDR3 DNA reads TGTGCCAGCAGCTTAGGACTAGCATACTCTGATACGCAGTATTTT. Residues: CASSLGLAYSDTQYF.